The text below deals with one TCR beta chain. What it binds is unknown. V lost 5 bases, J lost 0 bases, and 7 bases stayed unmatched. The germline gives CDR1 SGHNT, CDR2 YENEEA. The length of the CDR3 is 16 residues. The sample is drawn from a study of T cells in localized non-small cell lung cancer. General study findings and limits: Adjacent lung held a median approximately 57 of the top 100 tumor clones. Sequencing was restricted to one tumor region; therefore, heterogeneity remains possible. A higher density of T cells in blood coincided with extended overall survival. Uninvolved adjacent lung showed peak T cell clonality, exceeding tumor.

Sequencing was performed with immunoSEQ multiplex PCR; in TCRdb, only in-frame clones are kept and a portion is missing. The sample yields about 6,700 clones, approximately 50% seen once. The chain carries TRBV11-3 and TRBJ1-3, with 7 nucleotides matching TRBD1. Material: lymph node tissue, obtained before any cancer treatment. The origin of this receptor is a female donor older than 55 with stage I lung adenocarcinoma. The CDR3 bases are TGTGCCAGCAGCCTTCCGGGACAGAGCTCTGGAAACACCATATATTTT. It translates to CASSLPGQSSGNTIYF.